This T cell receptor (beta chain) was identified in a study of shared clonotypes between healthy human individuals. This table comes from immunoSEQ multiplex PCR, and its TCRdb copy is limited to in-frame clones, with some not included. The sample consists of a few million clones, more than 80% of them appearing once. This CDR3 is built from 14 residues. Deletions cut 4 bases from V and 9 bases from J, with 19 bases between. In germline, CDR1 is MDHEN, CDR2 SYDVKM. Sequenced input: naive CD4+ T cells from PBMCs. Sample subset: CD45RA+ positively selected. The rearrangement joins TRBV28 to TRBJ2-7; weak D call: TRBD1 (5 bases). This receptor was identified in a man in his late teens or twenties in good health. Some clones in this sample may be carry-over from other donors' samples. CDR3 in DNA: TGTGCCAGCAGTTCTCTCCGACAGACATCTATGCAGTACTTC. This translates into CASSSLRQTSMQYF.